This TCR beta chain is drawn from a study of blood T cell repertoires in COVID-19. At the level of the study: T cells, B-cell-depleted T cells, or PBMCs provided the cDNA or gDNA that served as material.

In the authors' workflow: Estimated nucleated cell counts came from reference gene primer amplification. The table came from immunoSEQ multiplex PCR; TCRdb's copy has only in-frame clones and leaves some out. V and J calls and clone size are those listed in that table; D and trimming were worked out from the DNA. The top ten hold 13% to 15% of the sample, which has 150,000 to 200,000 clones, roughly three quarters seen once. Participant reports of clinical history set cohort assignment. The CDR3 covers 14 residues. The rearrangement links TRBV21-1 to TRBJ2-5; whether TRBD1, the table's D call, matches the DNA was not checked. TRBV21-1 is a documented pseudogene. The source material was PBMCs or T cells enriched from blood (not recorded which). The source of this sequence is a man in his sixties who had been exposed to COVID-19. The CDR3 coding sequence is TGTGCCAGCAGCAAGGAAACAGGGGTAGAGACCCAGTACTTC. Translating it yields CASSKETGVETQYF.